Listed here are 32 T cell receptor beta chains from one sample, sequenced in a study of blood T cell repertoires in COVID-19. Some clones are missing from TCRdb's copy, which holds only in-frame ones; the method was immunoSEQ multiplex PCR. The profile shows roughly 250,000 clones, 80% to 90% of them singletons. The material sequenced was PBMCs or T cells enriched from blood (not recorded which). Receptors originate from a woman aged 25 to 39 who had recovered from COVID-19.

This clone was counted only a few times. This chain links TRBV3-1 (or the pseudogene TRBV3-2) with TRBJ2-2, with 8 bases that match TRBD2. CDR3 length: 15 residues. V lost 7 bases and J lost 4; bases outside the gene matches: 8. The germline V gene has CDR1 LGHDT and CDR2 YNNKEL (reference sequence). CDR3 bases: TGTGCCAGCAACCCGGGACTAGGTCGCACCGGGGAGCTGTTTTTT. Translation gives CASNPGLGRTGELFF.

The chain recombines TRBV28 with TRBJ2-1; D is perhaps TRBD2 (5 bases). Trimming took 2 bases from V and 8 from J, leaving 13 bases between them. CDR3 size: 14 residues. Germline values: CDR1 MDHEN, CDR2 SYDVKM. The CDR3 DNA reads TGTGCCAGCAGTTTACGCCTACCGCGGGATGAGCAGTTCTTC. Translated, it gives CASSLRLPRDEQFF.

The chain combines TRBV11-2 with TRBJ1-1, with D perhaps matching TRBD1 (6 bases). From germline, CDR1 is SGHAT and CDR2 FQNNGV. V was pared by 1 base and J by 0 bases, with 18 bases between. This CDR3 has 18 amino acids. The CDR3 DNA follows: TGTGCCAGCAGCTTAGTTATCATGTCCAGGGGAGTGAACACTGAAGCTTTCTTT. This codes for CASSLVIMSRGVNTEAFF.

The chain combines TRBV20-1 with TRBJ1-2; D is unclear. Germline V CDR1 and CDR2: DFQATT, SNEGSKA (reference sequence). The CDR3 is 11 amino acids. The CDR3 reads CGRGVKYGYTF. CDR3 nucleotide sequence: TGCGGCCGCGGCGTCAAGTATGGCTACACCTTC.

The rearrangement links TRBV5-1 to TRBJ1-6, with D hard to call. The CDR3 contains 13 residues. The V and J ends lost 2 bases and 8 bases respectively, with 8 bases between them. CDR1 and CDR2 (germline): SGHRS, YFSETQ. Here the CDR3 reads CASSFRQDSPLHF. In DNA form, the CDR3 reads TGCGCCAGCAGCTTTAGGCAGGATTCACCCCTCCACTTT.

The gene calls are TRBV19 and TRBJ1-4; a weak D match, TRBD1 (5 bases). V dropped 5 bases and J dropped 7 bases, with 20 bases sitting between them. The CDR3 contains 16 residues. In germline, CDR1 is LNHDA, CDR2 SQIVND (reference sequence). The CDR3 DNA sequence: TGTGCCAGTAGTGGAATCAGGGTAACGTCCCTTGAAAAACTGTTTTTT. It encodes CASSGIRVTSLEKLFF.

This rearrangement joins TRBV6-5 to TRBJ1-1; 7 bases are a match to TRBD1. This CDR3 contains 13 residues. Trimming took 7 bases from V and 11 from J; bases not matched to a gene: 13. CDR1 and CDR2 (germline): MNHEY, SVGAGI. CDR3 sequence (DNA): TGTGCCAGCACCCAGGGGGTGGCAGGGCAGGCTTTCTTT. Its translation is CASTQGVAGQAFF.

CDR3 loop: CASSIPGRQGLEPQHF. CDR3 in DNA: TGTGCCAGTAGTATACCTGGGCGTCAGGGCTTGGAACCCCAGCATTTT. V and J are TRBV19 and TRBJ1-5; weak D call: TRBD1 (5 bases). The CDR3 extends over 16 amino acids. Trimming took off 2 bases at V and 10 bases at J, with 21 bases between the two ends. Germline V gene sequence: CDR1 LNHDA, CDR2 SQIVND (reference sequence).

The chain links TRBV21-1 to TRBJ1-2; the table assigns TRBD1, which was not confirmed against the DNA. TRBV21-1 is marked as a pseudogene. The CDR3 sequence is 16 residues long. The CDR3 region has the DNA TGTGCCAGCAGTCGCGTCCGGGACAGGGTTTTGAATGGCTACACCTTC. Protein sequence: CASSRVRDRVLNGYTF.

Only one count was recorded for this clone. The V and J genes are TRBV28 and TRBJ1-1; 10 bases align to TRBD1. Unmatched junction bases numbered 5, after V lost 6 bases and J lost 7 bases. Germline V gives CDR1 MDHEN, CDR2 SYDVKM. This CDR3 region has 13 residues. The CDR3 nucleotides read TGTGCCAGCAGCCCCGGGACAGGGGTTGAAGCTTTCTTT. Amino acids: CASSPGTGVEAFF.

The count of this clone is one. This chain links TRBV29-1 with TRBJ2-7; 9 bases line up with TRBD1. Germline V lookup: CDR1 SQVTM, CDR2 ANQGSEA. V lost 1 base and J lost 6; bases outside the gene matches: 7. This CDR3 contains 14 residues. CDR3 nucleotide sequence: TGCAGCGTTGAAGGGTACAGGGGGCGAGCCGAGCAGTACTTC. Translating it yields CSVEGYRGRAEQYF.

This chain joins TRBV5-6 and TRBJ1-2, with D perhaps TRBD1 (6 bases). This CDR3 comprises 18 residues. Germline V lookup: CDR1 SGHDT, CDR2 YYEEEE. The V end lost 3 bases, the J end lost 10 bases, and 31 bases lay between the germline ends. CDR3 region: CASSSLDGTFTVLSDYTF. The CDR3 DNA reads as TGTGCCAGCAGCTCCCTAGATGGGACATTTACCGTTTTATCGGACTACACCTTC.

This sequence joins TRBV5-1 and TRBJ1-2, with D possibly TRBD1 on 6 matching bases. V was trimmed by 1 base and J by 8 bases, leaving 18 bases between them. CDR3 length: 15 residues. CDR1 is SGHRS, CDR2 YFSETQ, per germline. The CDR3 spells CASSLLGRGLAGYTF. As DNA, the CDR3 is TGCGCCAGCAGCTTGTTAGGCAGGGGCCTCGCGGGCTACACCTTC.

The chain carries TRBV4-2 and TRBJ2-7; weak D call: TRBD1 (5 bases). This CDR3 has 15 residues. The V end lost 0 bases, the J end lost 3 bases, and 12 bases lay between the germline ends. Looked up from germline, CDR1 is LGHNA and CDR2 is YNFKEQ. DNA for the CDR3: TGTGCCAGCAGCCAAGATTTGGGGCTAGGCTACGAGCAGTACTTC. It translates to CASSQDLGLGYEQYF.

V is TRBV2 and J is TRBJ1-4; D is unresolved. CDR3 length: 14 residues. Germline V CDR1 and CDR2: SNHLY, FYNNEI. Trimming removed 7 bases at V and 7 bases at J, with 16 bases between. CDR3 loop: CASKREKTPEKLFF. The CDR3 DNA follows: TGTGCCAGCAAGAGGGAGAAAACACCTGAAAAACTGTTTTTT.

CDR3 DNA: TGTGCCAGCAGCTTAGGAGCAGGGGCGAACACTGAAGCTTTCTTT. Encoded protein: CASSLGAGANTEAFF. The chain couples TRBV7-9 to TRBJ1-1; a possible D gene is TRBD1 (6 bases). This CDR3 comprises 15 residues. V lost 1 base and J lost 1, with 10 bases in between. Germline assignment: CDR1 SEHNR and CDR2 FQNEAQ (reference sequence).

The chain links TRBV12-3 or TRBV12-4 to TRBJ1-2; D not certain. The CDR3 is 13 amino acids. Trimming removed 7 bases at V and 4 bases at J, with 13 bases between. CDR3 nucleotide sequence: TGTGCCAGCACCCTACCCGGGTCCTATGGCTACACCTTC. Residues: CASTLPGSYGYTF.

V usage is TRBV14 and J usage is TRBJ1-1; 12 bases fit TRBD1. V shed 4 bases and J 5 bases; nucleotides not matched to a gene: 8. The V gene's germline CDR1 is SGHDN and CDR2 FVKESK. The CDR3 has 16 amino acids. CDR3 bases: TGTGCCAGCAGCCCAGGGGACAGGGGGCGATGGACTGAAGCTTTCTTT. It codes for CASSPGDRGRWTEAFF.

The V gene is TRBV28, the J gene TRBJ1-1, with unresolved D. CDR1 MDHEN and CDR2 SYDVKM come from the germline V gene. The V end was cut by 1 base, the J end by 1 base, with 10 bases between. The CDR3 length is 15 residues. The CDR3 region has the DNA TGTGCCAGCAGTTTATATGCAGTACCGAACACTGAAGCTTTCTTT. Encoded protein: CASSLYAVPNTEAFF.

This chain joins TRBV4-1 and TRBJ1-5; TRBD1 matches at 7 bases. The CDR3 covers 15 residues. Germline V gene lookup returns CDR1 MGHRA and CDR2 YSYEKL. J was trimmed by 0 bases and V by 7 bases; bases with no gene match: 6. The CDR3 spells CASTRGKGSNQPQHF. The CDR3 DNA follows: TGCGCCAGCACCAGGGGGAAGGGTAGCAATCAGCCCCAGCATTTT.

The chain combines TRBV9 with TRBJ2-2, with 9 bases that match TRBD2. Per germline, CDR1 SGDLS and CDR2 YYNGEE. This CDR3 has 16 residues. V gave up 0 bases and J gave up 5 bases; unmatched junction bases: 5. CDR3 sequence reads: CASSVEGAGGTGELFF. The CDR3 coding sequence is TGTGCCAGCAGCGTAGAGGGAGCGGGAGGTACCGGGGAGCTGTTTTTT.

The V gene is TRBV13, the J gene TRBJ2-3; TRBD2 aligns across 11 bases. The junction had 3 bases not matched to a gene; V was cut back by 1 base and J by 6 bases. The germline gives CDR1 PRHDT, CDR2 FYEKMQ (reference sequence). The CDR3 is made up of 15 amino acids. CDR3 nucleotide sequence: TGTGCCAGCAGCTTAGCTAGCGGGGGGACCGATACGCAGTATTTT. Amino acid sequence: CASSLASGGTDTQYF.

This sequence joins TRBV2 and TRBJ2-1; TRBD2 agrees at 9 bases. CDR1 and CDR2 from the germline V gene are SNHLY and FYNNEI. V gave up 6 bases and J gave up 7 bases; unmatched junction bases: 13. This CDR3 has 16 amino acids. For the CDR3, the DNA is TGTGCCAGCAGGGGTATAGCGGGAGACCGACGGAATGAGCAGTTCTTC. Protein product: CASRGIAGDRRNEQFF.

This chain connects TRBV19 to TRBJ2-1, with TRBD1 identical over 7 bases. The V segment lost 4 bases and the J segment 4 bases; nucleotides outside the gene matches: 10. The germline V gene has CDR1 LNHDA and CDR2 SQIVND (reference sequence). The CDR3 sequence is 16 residues long. The CDR3 coding sequence is TGTGCCAGTAGTACACACAGGGGATCAAATTACAATGAGCAGTTCTTC. Its protein product is CASSTHRGSNYNEQFF.

The J gene is TRBJ2-5, the V gene TRBV5-6, with a weak D call TRBD1 (6 bases). This CDR3 is 15 amino acids long. With 0 bases removed from V and 3 bases from J, the gap between germline ends came to 12 bases. Germline V CDR1 and CDR2: SGHDT, YYEEEE. The CDR3 coding sequence is TGTGCCAGCAGCTTGGGGGCCAGGGGAGAAGAGACCCAGTACTTC. Its translation is CASSLGARGEETQYF.

This rearrangement joins TRBV5-1 to TRBJ2-7; the match to TRBD1 covers 8 bases. CDR1 is SGHRS, CDR2 YFSETQ, per germline. V shed 4 bases, J shed 2 bases, and the junction held 5 bases outside the gene matches. There are 14 residues in the CDR3. The CDR3 coding sequence is TGCGCCAGCAGCGCAGACAGGGGAGCCTACGAGCAGTACTTC. Amino acids: CASSADRGAYEQYF.

The gene calls are TRBV28 and TRBJ2-1; D gene uncertain. The germline V and J ends were trimmed by 3 bases and 15 bases, with 12 bases remaining between them. CDR1 MDHEN and CDR2 SYDVKM come from the germline V gene. The CDR3 consists of 11 residues. In DNA form, the CDR3 reads TGTGCCAGCAGTTTTTTAGACTTGCTGTTCTTC. This codes for CASSFLDLLFF.

The V call is TRBV12-3 or TRBV12-4, the J call TRBJ1-5; the D gene is possibly TRBD1 (5 bases). Trimming stripped 3 bases from V and 5 bases from J, with 8 bases between. The CDR3 loop spans 13 amino acids. The CDR3 loop reads CASSFDSDQPQHF. CDR3 DNA sequence: TGTGCCAGCAGTTTCGACAGCGATCAGCCCCAGCATTTT.

The gene calls are TRBV12-3 or TRBV12-4 and TRBJ1-6, with 7 bases matching TRBD1. The CDR3 contains 13 residues. J lost 9 bases, V lost 6 bases, and 5 bases had no gene match. CDR3 bases: TGTGCCAGCAGAGTGAACAGGGGTTCACCCCTCCACTTT. Its translation is CASRVNRGSPLHF.

This sequence joins TRBV4-1 and TRBJ2-5, with D possibly matching TRBD2 (5 bases). Germline V gives CDR1 MGHRA, CDR2 YSYEKL. The CDR3 sequence is 17 residues long. The V end lost 0 bases, the J end lost 4 bases, and 18 bases lay between the germline ends. CDR3 sequence: CASSQDEGAADSETQYF. CDR3 in DNA: TGCGCCAGCAGCCAAGATGAGGGTGCGGCGGATTCAGAGACCCAGTACTTC.

The chain combines TRBV19 with TRBJ2-3, with D hard to call. Trimming took 3 bases from V and 9 from J, leaving 13 bases between them. This CDR3 is built from 13 residues. Germline CDR1 is LNHDA and CDR2 is SQIVND (reference sequence). This CDR3 reads CASSIPSELTQYF. CDR3 DNA sequence: TGTGCCAGTAGTATTCCAAGTGAGTTGACGCAGTATTTT.

This chain connects TRBV4-1 to TRBJ1-4; D is uncertain. Germline V CDR1 and CDR2: MGHRA, YSYEKL. The CDR3 loop spans 15 amino acids. Trimming took off 4 bases at V and 2 bases at J, with 11 bases between the two ends. CDR3 in amino acids: CASSPQEDTNEKLFF. The DNA of the CDR3 is TGCGCCAGCAGCCCGCAGGAGGATACTAATGAAAAACTGTTTTTT.